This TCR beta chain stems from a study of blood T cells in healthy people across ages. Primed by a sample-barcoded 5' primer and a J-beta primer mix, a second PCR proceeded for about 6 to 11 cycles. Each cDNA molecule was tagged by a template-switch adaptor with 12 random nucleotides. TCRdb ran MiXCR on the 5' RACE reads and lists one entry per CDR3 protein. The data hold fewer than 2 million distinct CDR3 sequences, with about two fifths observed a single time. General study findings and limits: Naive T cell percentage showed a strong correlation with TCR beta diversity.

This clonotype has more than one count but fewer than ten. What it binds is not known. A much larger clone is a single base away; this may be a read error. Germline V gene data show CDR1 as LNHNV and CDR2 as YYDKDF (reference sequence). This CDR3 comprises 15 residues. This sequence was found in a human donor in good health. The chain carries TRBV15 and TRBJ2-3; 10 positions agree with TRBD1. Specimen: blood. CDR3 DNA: TGTCCCACCAGCAGAGGGGACAGGGGTGCAGATACGCAGTATTTT. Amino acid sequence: CPTSRGDRGADTQYF.